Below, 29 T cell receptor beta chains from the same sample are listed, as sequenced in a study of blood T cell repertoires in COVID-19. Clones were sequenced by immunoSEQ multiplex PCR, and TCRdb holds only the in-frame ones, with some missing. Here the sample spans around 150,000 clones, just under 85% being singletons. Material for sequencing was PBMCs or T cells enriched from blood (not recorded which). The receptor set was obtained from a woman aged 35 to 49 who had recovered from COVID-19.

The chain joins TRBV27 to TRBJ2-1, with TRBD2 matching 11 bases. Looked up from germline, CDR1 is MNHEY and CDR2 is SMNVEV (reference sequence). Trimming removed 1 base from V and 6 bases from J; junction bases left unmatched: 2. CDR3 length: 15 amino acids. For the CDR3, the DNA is TGTGCCAGCAGTTTATTAGCGGGAGGGGCCAATGAGCAGTTCTTC. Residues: CASSLLAGGANEQFF.

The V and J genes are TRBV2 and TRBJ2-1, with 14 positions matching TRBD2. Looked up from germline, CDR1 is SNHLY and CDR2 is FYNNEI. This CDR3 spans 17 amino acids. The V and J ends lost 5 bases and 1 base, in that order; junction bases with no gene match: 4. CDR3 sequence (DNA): TGTGCCAGCAGTTCGGGACTAGCGGGAGCTTCCTACAATGAGCAGTTCTTC. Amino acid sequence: CASSSGLAGASYNEQFF.

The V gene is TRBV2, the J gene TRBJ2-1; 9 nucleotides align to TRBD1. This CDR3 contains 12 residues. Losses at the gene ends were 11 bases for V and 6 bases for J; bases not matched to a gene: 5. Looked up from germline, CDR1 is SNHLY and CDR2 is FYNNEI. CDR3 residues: CAGSTGGNEQFF. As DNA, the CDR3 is TGTGCCGGATCGACAGGGGGCAATGAGCAGTTCTTC.

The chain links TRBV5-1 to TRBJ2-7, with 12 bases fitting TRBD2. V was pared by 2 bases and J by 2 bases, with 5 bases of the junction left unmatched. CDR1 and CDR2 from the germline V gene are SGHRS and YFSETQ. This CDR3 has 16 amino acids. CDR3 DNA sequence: TGCGCCAGCAGCTTTAGTCTAGCGGGAGGGCCCTACGAGCAGTACTTC. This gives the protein CASSFSLAGGPYEQYF.

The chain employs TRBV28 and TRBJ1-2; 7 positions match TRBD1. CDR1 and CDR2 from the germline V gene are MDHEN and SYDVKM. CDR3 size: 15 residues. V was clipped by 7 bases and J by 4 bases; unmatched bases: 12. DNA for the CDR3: TGTGCCAGCATTTCAACGGGACAGTTGATCTATGGCTACACCTTC. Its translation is CASISTGQLIYGYTF.

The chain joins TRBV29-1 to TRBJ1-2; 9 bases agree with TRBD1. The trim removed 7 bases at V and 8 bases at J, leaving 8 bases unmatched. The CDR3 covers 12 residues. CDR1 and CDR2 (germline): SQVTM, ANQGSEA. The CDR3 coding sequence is TGCAGCGCCACGGACAGGGGTGGAGGCTACACCTTC. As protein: CSATDRGGGYTF.

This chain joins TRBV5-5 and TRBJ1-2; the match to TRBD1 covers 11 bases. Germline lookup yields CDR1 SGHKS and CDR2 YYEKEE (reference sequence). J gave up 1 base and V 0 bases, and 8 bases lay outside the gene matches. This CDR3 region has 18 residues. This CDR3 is CASSLVAGTGGINYGYTF. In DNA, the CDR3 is TGTGCCAGCAGCTTGGTGGCTGGGACAGGGGGAATTAACTATGGCTACACCTTC.

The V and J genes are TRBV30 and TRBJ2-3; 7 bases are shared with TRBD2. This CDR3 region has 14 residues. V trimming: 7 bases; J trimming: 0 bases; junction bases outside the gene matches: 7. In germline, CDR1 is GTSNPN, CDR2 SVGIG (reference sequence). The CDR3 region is CALLRGGSTDTQYF. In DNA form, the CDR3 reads TGTGCCTTACTCCGCGGGGGTAGCACAGATACGCAGTATTTT.

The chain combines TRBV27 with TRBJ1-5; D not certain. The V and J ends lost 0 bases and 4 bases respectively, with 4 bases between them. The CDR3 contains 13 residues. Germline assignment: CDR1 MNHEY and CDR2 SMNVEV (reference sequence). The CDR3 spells CASSLSPNQPQHF. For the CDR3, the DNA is TGTGCCAGCAGTTTATCCCCAAATCAGCCCCAGCATTTT.

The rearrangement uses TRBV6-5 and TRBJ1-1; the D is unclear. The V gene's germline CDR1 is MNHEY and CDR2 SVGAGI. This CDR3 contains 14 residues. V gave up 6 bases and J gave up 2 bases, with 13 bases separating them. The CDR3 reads CASSPWQFNTEAFF. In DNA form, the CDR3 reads TGTGCCAGCAGCCCCTGGCAGTTCAACACTGAAGCTTTCTTT.

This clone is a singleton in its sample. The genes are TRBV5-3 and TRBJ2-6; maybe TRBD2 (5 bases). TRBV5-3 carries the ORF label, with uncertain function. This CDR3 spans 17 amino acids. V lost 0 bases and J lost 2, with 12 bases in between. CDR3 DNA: TGTGCCAGAAGCTTGGGGCAGGTGGGAGCTGGGGCCAACGTCCTGACTTTC. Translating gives CARSLGQVGAGANVLTF.

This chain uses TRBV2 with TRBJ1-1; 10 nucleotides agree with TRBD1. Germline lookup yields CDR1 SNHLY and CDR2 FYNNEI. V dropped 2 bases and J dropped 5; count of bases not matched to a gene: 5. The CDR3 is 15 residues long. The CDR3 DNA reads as TGTGCCAGCAGTGAAACCGGGACAGGGGCGACTGAAGCTTTCTTT. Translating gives CASSETGTGATEAFF.

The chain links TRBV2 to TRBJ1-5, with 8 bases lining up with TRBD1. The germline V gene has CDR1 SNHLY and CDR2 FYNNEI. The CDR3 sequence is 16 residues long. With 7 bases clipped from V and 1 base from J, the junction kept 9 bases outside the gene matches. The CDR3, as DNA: TGTGCCAGCATGGCAGGGGGCGATCTCAGCAATCAGCCCCAGCATTTT. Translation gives CASMAGGDLSNQPQHF.

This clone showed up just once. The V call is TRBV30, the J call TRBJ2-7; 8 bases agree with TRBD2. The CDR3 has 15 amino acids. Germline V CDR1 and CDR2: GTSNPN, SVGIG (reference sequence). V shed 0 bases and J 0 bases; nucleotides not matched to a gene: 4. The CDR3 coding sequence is TGTGCCTGGAGTGTAGGGCGGGGGGACTCCTACGAGCAGTACTTC. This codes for CAWSVGRGDSYEQYF.

This CDR3 reads CASSQDIGAKSQETQYF. The CDR3 DNA is TGTGCCAGCAGCCAAGATATTGGTGCGAAGTCCCAAGAGACCCAGTACTTC. The chain links TRBV3-1 (or the pseudogene TRBV3-2) to TRBJ2-5; D gene uncertain. Germline CDR1 LGHDT, CDR2 YNNKEL (reference sequence). V was trimmed by 0 bases and J by 1 base, leaving 15 bases between them. This CDR3 contains 17 residues.

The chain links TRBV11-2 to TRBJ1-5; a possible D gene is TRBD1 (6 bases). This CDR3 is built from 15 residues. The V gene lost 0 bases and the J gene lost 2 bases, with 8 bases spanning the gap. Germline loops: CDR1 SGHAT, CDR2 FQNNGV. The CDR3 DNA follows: TGTGCCAGCAGCTTAGATTCAGGGGGCAATCAGCCCCAGCATTTT. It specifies CASSLDSGGNQPQHF.

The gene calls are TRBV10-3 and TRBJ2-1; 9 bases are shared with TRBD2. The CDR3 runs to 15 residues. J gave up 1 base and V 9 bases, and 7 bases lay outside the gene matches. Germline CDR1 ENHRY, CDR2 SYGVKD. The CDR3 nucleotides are TGTGCCATGGCGACTACTAGCGGGTCCTACAATGAGCAGTTCTTC. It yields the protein CAMATTSGSYNEQFF.

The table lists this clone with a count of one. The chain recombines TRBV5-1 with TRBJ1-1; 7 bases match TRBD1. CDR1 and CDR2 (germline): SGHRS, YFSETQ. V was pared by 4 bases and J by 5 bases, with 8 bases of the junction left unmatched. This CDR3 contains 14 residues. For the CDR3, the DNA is TGCGCCAGCAGCATACAGGGGTTTGGGACTGAAGCTTTCTTT. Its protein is CASSIQGFGTEAFF.

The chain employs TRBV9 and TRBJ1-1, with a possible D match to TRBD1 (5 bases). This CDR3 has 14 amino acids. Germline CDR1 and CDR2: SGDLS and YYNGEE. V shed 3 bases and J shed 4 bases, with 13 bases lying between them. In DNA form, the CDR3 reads TGTGCCAGCAGCGATGGACAAAGGGGCACTGAAGCTTTCTTT. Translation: CASSDGQRGTEAFF. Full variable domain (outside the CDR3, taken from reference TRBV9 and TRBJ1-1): DSGVTQTPKHLITATGQRVTLRCSPRSGDLSVYWYQQSLDQGLQFLIQYYNGEERAKGNILERFSAQQFPDLHSELNLSSLELGDSALYFCASSDGQRGTEAFFGQGTRLTVV.

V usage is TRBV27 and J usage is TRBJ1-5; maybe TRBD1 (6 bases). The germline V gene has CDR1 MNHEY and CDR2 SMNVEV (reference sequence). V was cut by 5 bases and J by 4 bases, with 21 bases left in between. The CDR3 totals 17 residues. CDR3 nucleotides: TGTGCCAGCAGTGCAACAGGGAACCCTTATGGGAATCAGCCCCAGCATTTT. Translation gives CASSATGNPYGNQPQHF.

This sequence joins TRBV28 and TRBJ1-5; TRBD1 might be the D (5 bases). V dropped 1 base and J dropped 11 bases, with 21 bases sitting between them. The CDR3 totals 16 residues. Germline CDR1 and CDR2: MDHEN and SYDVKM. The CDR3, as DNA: TGTGCCAGCAGTTTATATTTTCGGGGGGAGGATCAAACCCAGCATTTT. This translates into CASSLYFRGEDQTQHF.

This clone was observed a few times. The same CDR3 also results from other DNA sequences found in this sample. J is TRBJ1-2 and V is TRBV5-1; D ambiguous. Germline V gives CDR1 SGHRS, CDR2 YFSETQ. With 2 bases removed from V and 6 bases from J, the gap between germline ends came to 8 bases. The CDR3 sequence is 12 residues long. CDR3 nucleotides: TGCGCCAGCAGCTTATCTGGAGATGGCTACACCTTC. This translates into CASSLSGDGYTF.

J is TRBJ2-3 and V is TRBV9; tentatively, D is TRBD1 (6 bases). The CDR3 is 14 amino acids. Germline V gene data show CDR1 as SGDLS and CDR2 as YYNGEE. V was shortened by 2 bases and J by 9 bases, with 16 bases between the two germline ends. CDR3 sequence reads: CASSVEGGQGTQYF. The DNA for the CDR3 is TGTGCCAGCAGCGTCGAGGGCGGCCAGGGGACGCAGTATTTT.

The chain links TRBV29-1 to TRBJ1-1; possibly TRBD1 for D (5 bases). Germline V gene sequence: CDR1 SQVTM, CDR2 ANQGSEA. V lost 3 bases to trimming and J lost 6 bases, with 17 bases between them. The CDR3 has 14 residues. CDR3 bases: TGCAGCGTTGATTGGGGCGCCGACCGTTCTGAAGCTTTCTTT. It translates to CSVDWGADRSEAFF.

DNA of the CDR3: TGCGCCAGCAGCTCCTCCCCCCGCGACGAGCAGTACTTC. Translating gives CASSSSPRDEQYF. The V call is TRBV5-1, the J call TRBJ2-7; D is ambiguous. The CDR3 totals 13 residues. From germline, CDR1 is SGHRS and CDR2 YFSETQ. V lost 3 bases and J 5 bases, leaving 12 bases between the germline ends.

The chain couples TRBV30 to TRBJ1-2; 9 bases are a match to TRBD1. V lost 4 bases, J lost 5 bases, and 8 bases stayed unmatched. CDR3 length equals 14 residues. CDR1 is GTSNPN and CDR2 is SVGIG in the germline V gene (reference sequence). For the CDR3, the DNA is TGTGCCTGGACTACGCCGGGACAGGGTTATGGCTACACCTTC. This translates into CAWTTPGQGYGYTF.

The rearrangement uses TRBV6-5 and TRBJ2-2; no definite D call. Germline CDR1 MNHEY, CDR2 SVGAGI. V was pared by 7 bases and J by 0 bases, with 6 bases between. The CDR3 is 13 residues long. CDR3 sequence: CASTTANTGELFF. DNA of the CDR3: TGTGCCAGCACAACTGCGAACACCGGGGAGCTGTTTTTT.

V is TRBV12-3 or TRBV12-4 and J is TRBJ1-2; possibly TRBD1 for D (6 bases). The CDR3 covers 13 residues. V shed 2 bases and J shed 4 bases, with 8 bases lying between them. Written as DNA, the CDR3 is TGTGCCAGCAGTTTAACAGGGCCCTATGGCTACACCTTC. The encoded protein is CASSLTGPYGYTF.

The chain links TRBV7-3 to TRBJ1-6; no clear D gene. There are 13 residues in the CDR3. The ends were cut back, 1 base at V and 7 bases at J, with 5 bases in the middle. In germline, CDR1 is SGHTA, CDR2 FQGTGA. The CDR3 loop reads CASSLIENSPLHF. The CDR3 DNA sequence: TGTGCCAGCAGCTTAATAGAGAATTCACCCCTCCACTTT.